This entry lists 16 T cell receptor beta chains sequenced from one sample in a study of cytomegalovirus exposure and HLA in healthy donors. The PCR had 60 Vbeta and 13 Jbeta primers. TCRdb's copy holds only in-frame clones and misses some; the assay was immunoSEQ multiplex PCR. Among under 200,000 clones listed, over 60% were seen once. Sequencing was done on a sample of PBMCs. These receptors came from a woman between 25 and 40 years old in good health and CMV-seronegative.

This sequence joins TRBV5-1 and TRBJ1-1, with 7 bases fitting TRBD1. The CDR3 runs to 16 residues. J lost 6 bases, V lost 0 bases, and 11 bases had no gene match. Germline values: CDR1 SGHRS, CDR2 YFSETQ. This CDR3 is CASSLALTGMVAEAFF. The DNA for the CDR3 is TGCGCCAGCAGCTTGGCCCTGACAGGGATGGTCGCTGAAGCTTTCTTT.

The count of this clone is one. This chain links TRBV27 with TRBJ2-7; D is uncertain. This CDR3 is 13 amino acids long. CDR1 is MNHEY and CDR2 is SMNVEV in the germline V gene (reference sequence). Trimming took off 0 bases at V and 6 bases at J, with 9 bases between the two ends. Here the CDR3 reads CASSLSLVREQYF. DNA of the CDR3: TGTGCCAGCAGTTTATCCTTAGTTCGCGAGCAGTACTTC.

The CDR3 loop reads CASGPTGYHEQYF. In nucleotides, the CDR3 is TGTGCCAGCGGCCCTACAGGGTACCACGAGCAGTACTTC. The rearrangement uses TRBV6-5 and TRBJ2-5; a weak D match, TRBD1 (6 bases). Judging by the DNA end, TRBJ2-7 fits better; the J call may be wrong. There are 13 residues in the CDR3. Germline V lookup: CDR1 MNHEY, CDR2 SVGAGI.

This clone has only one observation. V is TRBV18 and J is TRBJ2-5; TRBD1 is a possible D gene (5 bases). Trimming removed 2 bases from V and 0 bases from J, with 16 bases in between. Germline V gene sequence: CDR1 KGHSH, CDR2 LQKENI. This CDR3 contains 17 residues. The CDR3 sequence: CASSPLGQTEYQETQYF. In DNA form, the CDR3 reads TGTGCCAGCTCACCATTAGGACAAACCGAGTACCAAGAGACCCAGTACTTC.

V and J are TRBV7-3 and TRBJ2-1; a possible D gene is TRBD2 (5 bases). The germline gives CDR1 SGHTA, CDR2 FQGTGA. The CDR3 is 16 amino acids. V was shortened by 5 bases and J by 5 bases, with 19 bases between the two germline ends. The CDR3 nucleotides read TGTGCCAGCAGCCCTCAATTTGGGAGTGGAAACAATGAGCAGTTCTTC. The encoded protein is CASSPQFGSGNNEQFF. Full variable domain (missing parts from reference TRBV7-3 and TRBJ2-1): GAGVSQTPSNKVTEKGKYVELRCDPISGHTALYWYRQSLGQGPEFLIYFQGTGAADDSGLPNDRFFAVRPEGSVSTLKIQRTERGDSAVYLCASSPQFGSGNNEQFFGPGTRLTVL.

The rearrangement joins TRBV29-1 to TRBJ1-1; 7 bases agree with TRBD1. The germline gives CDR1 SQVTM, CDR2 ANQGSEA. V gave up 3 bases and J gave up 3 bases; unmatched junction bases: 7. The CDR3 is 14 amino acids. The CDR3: CSVDRQGFDTEAFF. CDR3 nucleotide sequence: TGCAGCGTTGACCGACAGGGTTTCGACACTGAAGCTTTCTTT.

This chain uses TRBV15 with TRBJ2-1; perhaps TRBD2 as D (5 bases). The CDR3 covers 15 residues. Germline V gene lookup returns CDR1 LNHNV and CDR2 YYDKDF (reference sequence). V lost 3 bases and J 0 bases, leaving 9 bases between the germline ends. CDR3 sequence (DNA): TGTGCCACCAGCAGTCCAGCGGACTCCTACAATGAGCAGTTCTTC. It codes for CATSSPADSYNEQFF.

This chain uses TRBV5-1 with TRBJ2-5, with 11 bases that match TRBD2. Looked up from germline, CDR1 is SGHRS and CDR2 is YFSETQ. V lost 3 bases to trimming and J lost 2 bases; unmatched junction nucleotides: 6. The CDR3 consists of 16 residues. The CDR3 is CASSSQGLAEQETQYF. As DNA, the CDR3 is TGCGCCAGCAGCTCCCAGGGACTAGCGGAACAAGAGACCCAGTACTTC.

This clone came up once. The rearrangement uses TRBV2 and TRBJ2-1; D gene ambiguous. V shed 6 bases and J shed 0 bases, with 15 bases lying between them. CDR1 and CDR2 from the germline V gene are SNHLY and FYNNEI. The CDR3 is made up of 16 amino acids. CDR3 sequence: CASSGAHLSSYNEQFF. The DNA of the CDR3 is TGTGCCAGCAGCGGAGCCCATCTTAGCTCCTACAATGAGCAGTTCTTC.

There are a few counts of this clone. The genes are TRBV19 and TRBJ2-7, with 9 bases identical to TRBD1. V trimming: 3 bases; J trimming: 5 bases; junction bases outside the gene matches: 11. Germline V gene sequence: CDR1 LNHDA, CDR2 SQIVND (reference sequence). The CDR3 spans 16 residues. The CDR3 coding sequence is TGTGCCAGTAGTATCTCCCCGGGACAGGGCAAGCACGAGCAGTACTTC. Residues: CASSISPGQGKHEQYF. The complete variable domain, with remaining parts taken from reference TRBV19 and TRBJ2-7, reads DGGITQSPKYLFRKEGQNVTLSCEQNLNHDAMYWYRQDPGQGLRLIYYSQIVNDFQKGDIAEGYSVSREKKESFPLTVTSAQKNPTAFYLCASSISPGQGKHEQYFGPGTRLTVT.

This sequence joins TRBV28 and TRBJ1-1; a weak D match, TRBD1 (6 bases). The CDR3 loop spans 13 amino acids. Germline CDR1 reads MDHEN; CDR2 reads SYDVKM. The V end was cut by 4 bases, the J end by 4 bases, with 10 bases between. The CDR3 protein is CASSYGQTTEAFF. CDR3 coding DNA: TGTGCCAGCAGTTACGGACAGACCACTGAAGCTTTCTTT. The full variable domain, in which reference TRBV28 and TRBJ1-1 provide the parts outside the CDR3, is DVKVTQSSRYLVKRTGEKVFLECVQDMDHENMFWYRQDPGLGLRLIYFSYDVKMKEKGDIPEGYSVSREKKERFSLILESASTNQTSMYLCASSYGQTTEAFFGQGTRLTVV.

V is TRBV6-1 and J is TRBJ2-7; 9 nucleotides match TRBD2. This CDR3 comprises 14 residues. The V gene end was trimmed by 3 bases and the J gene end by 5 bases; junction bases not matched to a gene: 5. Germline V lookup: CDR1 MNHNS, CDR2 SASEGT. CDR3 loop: CASSERGGQDEQYF. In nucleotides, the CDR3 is TGTGCCAGCAGTGAGCGGGGGGGCCAGGACGAGCAGTACTTC.

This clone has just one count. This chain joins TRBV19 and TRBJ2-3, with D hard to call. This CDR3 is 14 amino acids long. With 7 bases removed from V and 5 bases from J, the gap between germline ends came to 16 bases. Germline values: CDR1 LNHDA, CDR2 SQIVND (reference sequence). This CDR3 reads CASKPGPYLDTQYF. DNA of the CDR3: TGTGCCAGTAAGCCGGGTCCTTACTTAGATACGCAGTATTTT.

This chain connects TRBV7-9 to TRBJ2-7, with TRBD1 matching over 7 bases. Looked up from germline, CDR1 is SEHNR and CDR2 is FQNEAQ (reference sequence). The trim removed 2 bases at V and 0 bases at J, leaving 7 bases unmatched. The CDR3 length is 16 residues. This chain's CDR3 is CASSLLGQDISYEQYF. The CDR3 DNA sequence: TGTGCCAGCAGCTTACTTGGACAGGATATCTCCTACGAGCAGTACTTC. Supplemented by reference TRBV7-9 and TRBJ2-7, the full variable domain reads DTGVSQNPRHKITKRGQNVTFRCDPISEHNRLYWYRQTLGQGPEFLTYFQNEAQLEKSRLLSDRFSAERPKGSFSTLEIQRTEQGDSAMYLCASSLLGQDISYEQYFGPGTRLTVT.

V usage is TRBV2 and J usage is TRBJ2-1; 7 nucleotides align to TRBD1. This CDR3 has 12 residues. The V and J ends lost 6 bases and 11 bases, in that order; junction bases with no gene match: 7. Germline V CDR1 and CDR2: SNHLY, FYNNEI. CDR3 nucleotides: TGTGCCAGCAGCCCTGACAGGGTTAAGCAGTTCTTC. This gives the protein CASSPDRVKQFF.

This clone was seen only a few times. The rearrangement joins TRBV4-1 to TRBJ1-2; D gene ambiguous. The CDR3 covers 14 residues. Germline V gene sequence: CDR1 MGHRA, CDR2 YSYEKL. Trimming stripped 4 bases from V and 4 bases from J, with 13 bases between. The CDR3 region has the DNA TGCGCCAGCAGCCTGGAGTCGGCTTTCTATGGCTACACCTTC. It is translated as CASSLESAFYGYTF.